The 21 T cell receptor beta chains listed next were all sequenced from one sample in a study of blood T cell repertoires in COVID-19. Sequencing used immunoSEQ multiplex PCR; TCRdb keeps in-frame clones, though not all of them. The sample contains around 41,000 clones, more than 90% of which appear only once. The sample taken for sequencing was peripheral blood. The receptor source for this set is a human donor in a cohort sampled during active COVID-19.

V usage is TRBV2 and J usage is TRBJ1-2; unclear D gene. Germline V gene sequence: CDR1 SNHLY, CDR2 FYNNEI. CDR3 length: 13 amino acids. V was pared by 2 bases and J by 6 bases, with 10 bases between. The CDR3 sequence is CASSESGVDGYTF. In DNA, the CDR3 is TGTGCCAGCAGTGAATCTGGTGTAGATGGCTACACCTTC.

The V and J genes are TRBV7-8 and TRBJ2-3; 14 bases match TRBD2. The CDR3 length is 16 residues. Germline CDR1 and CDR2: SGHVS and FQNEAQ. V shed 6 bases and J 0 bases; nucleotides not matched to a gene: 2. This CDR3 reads CASSWTSGGSTDTQYF. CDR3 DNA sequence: TGTGCCAGCAGTTGGACTAGCGGGGGGAGCACAGATACGCAGTATTTT.

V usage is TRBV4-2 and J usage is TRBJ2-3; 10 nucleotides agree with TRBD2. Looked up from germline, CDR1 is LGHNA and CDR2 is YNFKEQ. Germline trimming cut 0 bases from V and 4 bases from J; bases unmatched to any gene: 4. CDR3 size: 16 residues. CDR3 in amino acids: CASSQETAGGPDTQYF. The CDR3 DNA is TGTGCCAGCAGCCAAGAAACAGCGGGGGGGCCAGATACGCAGTATTTT.

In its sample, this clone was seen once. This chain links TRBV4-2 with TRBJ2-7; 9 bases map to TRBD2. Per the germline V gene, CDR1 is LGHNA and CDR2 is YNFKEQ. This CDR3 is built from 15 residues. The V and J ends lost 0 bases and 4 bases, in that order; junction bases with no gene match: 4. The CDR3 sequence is CASSQEKLAGYEQYF. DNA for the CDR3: TGTGCCAGCAGCCAAGAGAAACTAGCGGGTTACGAGCAGTACTTC.

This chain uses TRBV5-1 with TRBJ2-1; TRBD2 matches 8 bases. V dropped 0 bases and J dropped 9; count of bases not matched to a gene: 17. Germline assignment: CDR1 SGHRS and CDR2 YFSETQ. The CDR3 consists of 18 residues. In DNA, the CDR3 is TGCGCCAGCAGCTTGGTTTCGGGGACTTCCGGGAGGGCCGGTGAGCAGTTCTTC. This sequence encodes CASSLVSGTSGRAGEQFF.

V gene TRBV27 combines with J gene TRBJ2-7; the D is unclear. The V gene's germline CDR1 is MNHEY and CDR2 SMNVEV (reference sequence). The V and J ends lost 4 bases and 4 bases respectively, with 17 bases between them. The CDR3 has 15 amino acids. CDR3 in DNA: TGTGCCAGCAGTTCTATAGCAACCGCACGGTACGAGCAGTACTTC. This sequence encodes CASSSIATARYEQYF.

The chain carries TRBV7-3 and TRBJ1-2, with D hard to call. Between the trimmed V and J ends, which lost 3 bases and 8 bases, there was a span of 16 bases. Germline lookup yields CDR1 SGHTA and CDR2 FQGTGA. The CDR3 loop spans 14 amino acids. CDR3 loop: CASSLGPASGGYTF. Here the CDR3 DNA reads TGTGCCAGCAGCTTGGGCCCGGCTTCTGGGGGCTACACCTTC.

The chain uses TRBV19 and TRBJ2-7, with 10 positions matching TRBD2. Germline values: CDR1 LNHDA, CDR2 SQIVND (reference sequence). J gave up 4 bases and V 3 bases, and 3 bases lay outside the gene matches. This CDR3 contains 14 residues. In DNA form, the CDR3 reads TGTGCCAGTAGTATGGCTAGCGGGGGTTACGAGCAGTACTTC. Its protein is CASSMASGGYEQYF.

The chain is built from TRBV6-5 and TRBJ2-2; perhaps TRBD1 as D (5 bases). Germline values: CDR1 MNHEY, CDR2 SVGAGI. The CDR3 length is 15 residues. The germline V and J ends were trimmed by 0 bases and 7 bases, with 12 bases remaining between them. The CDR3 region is CASSYSPGYGGELFF. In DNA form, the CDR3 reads TGTGCCAGCAGTTACTCGCCAGGGTATGGCGGGGAGCTGTTTTTT.

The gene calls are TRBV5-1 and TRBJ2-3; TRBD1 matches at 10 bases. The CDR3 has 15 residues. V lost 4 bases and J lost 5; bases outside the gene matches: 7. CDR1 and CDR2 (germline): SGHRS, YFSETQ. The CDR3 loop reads CASSIDRGPKDTQYF. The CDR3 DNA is TGCGCCAGCAGCATTGACAGGGGGCCGAAAGATACGCAGTATTTT.

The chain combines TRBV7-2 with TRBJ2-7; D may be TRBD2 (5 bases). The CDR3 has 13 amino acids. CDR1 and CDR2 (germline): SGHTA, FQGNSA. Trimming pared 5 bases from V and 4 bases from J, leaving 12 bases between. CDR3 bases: TGTGCCAGCAGCACGATGAGGACTTACGAGCAGTACTTC. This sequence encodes CASSTMRTYEQYF.

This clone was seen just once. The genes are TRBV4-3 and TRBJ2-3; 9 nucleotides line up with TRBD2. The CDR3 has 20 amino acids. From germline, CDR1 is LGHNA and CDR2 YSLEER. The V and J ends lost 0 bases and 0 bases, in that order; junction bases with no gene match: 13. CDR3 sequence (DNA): TGCGCCAGCAGCCAAGACAGGCTAGCGGGACCCCCAAGTAGCACAGATACGCAGTATTTT. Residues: CASSQDRLAGPPSSTDTQYF.

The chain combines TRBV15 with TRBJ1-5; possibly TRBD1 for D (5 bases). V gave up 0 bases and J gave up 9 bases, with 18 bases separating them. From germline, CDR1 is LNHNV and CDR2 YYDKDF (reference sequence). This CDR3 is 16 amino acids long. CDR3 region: CATSRDYGGEFSPQHF. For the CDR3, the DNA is TGTGCCACCAGCAGAGATTACGGGGGGGAGTTCTCGCCCCAGCATTTT.

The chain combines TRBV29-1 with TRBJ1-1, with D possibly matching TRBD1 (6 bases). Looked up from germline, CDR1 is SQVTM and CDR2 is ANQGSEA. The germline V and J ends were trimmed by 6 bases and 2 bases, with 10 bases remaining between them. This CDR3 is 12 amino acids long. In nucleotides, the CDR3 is TGCAGCGTGAGGGGGGGAAACACTGAAGCTTTCTTT. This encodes CSVRGGNTEAFF. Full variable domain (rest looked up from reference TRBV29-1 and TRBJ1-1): SAVISQKPSRDICQRGTSLTIQCQVDSQVTMMFWYRQQPGQSLTLIATANQGSEATYESGFVIDKFPISRPNLTFSTLTVSNMSPEDSSIYLCSVRGGNTEAFFGQGTRLTVV.

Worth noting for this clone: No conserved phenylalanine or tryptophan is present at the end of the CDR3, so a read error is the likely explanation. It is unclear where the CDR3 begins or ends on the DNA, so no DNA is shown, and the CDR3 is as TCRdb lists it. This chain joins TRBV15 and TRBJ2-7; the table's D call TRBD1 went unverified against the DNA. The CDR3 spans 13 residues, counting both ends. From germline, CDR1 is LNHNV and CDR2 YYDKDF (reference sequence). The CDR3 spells CATRQAGTASLNL.

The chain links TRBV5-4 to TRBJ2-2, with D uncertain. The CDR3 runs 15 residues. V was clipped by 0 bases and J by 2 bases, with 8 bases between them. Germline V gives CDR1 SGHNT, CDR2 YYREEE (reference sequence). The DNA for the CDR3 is TGTGCCAGCAGCTTGGACTGGTTCAACACCGGGGAGCTGTTTTTT. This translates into CASSLDWFNTGELFF.

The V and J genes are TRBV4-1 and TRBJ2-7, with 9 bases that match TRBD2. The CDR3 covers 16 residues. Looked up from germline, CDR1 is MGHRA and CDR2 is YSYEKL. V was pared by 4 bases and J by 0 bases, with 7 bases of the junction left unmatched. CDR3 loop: CASSRVLAGSSYEQYF. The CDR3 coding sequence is TGCGCCAGCAGCCGAGTACTAGCGGGTAGCTCCTACGAGCAGTACTTC.

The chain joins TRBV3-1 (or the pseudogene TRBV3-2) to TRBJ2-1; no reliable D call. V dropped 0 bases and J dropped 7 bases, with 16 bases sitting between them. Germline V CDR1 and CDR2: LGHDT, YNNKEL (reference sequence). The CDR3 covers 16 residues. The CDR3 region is CASSQDGRFPFNEQFF. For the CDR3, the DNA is TGTGCCAGCAGCCAAGATGGTAGATTCCCCTTTAATGAGCAGTTCTTC.

The CDR3 region has the DNA TGTGCCAGCAGTTTAGCAGAAAGCTACGAGCAGTACTTC. This gives the protein CASSLAESYEQYF. The chain employs TRBV27 and TRBJ2-7, with D unclear. Germline lookup yields CDR1 MNHEY and CDR2 SMNVEV (reference sequence). This CDR3 is 13 amino acids long. The V end was cut by 2 bases, the J end by 3 bases, with 8 bases between.

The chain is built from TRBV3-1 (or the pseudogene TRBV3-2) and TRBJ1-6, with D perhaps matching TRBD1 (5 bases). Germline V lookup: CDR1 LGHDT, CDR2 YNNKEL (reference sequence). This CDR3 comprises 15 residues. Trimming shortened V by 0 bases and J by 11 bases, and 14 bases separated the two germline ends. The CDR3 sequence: CASSQDLTGGTPLHF. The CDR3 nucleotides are TGTGCCAGCAGCCAAGATCTAACAGGTGGAACACCCCTCCACTTT.

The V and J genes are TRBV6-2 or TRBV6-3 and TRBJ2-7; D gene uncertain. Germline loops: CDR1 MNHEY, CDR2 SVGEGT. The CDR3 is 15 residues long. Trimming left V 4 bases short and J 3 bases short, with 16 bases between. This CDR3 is CASSSSFKSNYEQYF. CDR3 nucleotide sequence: TGTGCCAGCAGTTCCAGTTTTAAATCCAACTACGAGCAGTACTTC.